This is a list of T cell receptor beta chains from one sample in a study of T-cell reconstitution after alpha-beta-depleted transplantation in children. One entry per CDR3 protein results from TCRdb running MiXCR on the PCR reads. Among 700,000 to 850,000 distinct CDR3 sequences listed, roughly 15% were seen once. The starting material was PBMCs, mostly from graft donor cells, obtained 360 days after TCRalphabeta/CD19-depleted stem cell transplant. All receptors derive from a male patient younger than 18 who had a stem cell transplant for acute lymphoblastic leukemia, so the T cells may come from the graft donor. CDR3s include the opening cysteine and the closing phenylalanine or tryptophan. Fields, in order: D gene, V gene, clone size, J gene, CDR3 DNA, CDR3 protein. A D gene is named only where the DNA matches it firmly. Clone size appears in some rows only: once, few, many, or a class for an expanded clone.

D gene: -; V gene: TRBV14; clone size: -; J gene: TRBJ2-2; CDR3 DNA: TGTGCCAGCAGCCAAGTCTCGGGGCGGGGCCCCACCGGGGAGCTGTTTTTT; CDR3 protein: CASSQVSGRGPTGELFF
D gene: -; V gene: TRBV12-3/TRBV12-4; clone size: few; J gene: TRBJ2-1; CDR3 DNA: TGTGCCAGCAGTTTAGATCCGCTTAGCAATGAGCAGTTCTTC; CDR3 protein: CASSLDPLSNEQFF
D gene: -; V gene: TRBV18; clone size: -; J gene: TRBJ2-5; CDR3 DNA: TGTGCCAGCTCACCGATCACGGAGACCCAGTACTTC; CDR3 protein: CASSPITETQYF
D gene: -; V gene: TRBV15; clone size: -; J gene: TRBJ1-5; CDR3 DNA: TGTGCCACCAGCAGAGATCCGAGGGGGGCTATGGGCAATCAGCCCCAGCATTTT; CDR3 protein: CATSRDPRGAMGNQPQHF
D gene: TRBD1; V gene: TRBV10-3; clone size: many; J gene: TRBJ2-7; CDR3 DNA: TGTGCCATCAGTGACCCCGGACAGGGTGTGGACGAGCAGTACTTC; CDR3 protein: CAISDPGQGVDEQYF
D gene: TRBD2; V gene: TRBV2; clone size: few; J gene: TRBJ2-5; CDR3 DNA: TGTGCCAGAAGGGGCCTTCGCGGGAGGATCGGGACCCAGTACTTC; CDR3 protein: CARRGLRGRIGTQYF
D gene: -; V gene: TRBV20-1; clone size: -; J gene: TRBJ2-3; CDR3 DNA: TGCAGTGCTAGAGATCTTAGGTCGTTTAGCACAGATACGCAGTATTTT; CDR3 protein: CSARDLRSFSTDTQYF
D gene: -; V gene: TRBV12-3/TRBV12-4; clone size: few; J gene: TRBJ2-2; CDR3 DNA: TGTGCCAGCAGTTTGTACAGCCTGACCGGGGAGCTGTTTTTT; CDR3 protein: CASSLYSLTGELFF
D gene: -; V gene: TRBV3-1; clone size: few; J gene: TRBJ2-7; CDR3 DNA: TGTGCCAGCAGCTCCGGTTGGGGCGAGCAGTACTTC; CDR3 protein: CASSSGWGEQYF
D gene: -; V gene: TRBV28; clone size: -; J gene: TRBJ2-5; CDR3 DNA: TGTGCCAGCAGTTTCAAAGGGAGGCCGTACCAAGAGACCCAGTACTTC; CDR3 protein: CASSFKGRPYQETQYF
D gene: TRBD1; V gene: TRBV12-5; clone size: few; J gene: TRBJ1-2; CDR3 DNA: TGTGCTAGTGGTTTGTCAGAAAGGGGGCCGAGAAATGGCTACACCTTC; CDR3 protein: CASGLSERGPRNGYTF
D gene: -; V gene: TRBV5-1; clone size: few; J gene: TRBJ1-2; CDR3 DNA: TGCGCCAGCAGCACCAAAATCGGGTCCTATGGCTACACCTTC; CDR3 protein: CASSTKIGSYGYTF
D gene: TRBD2; V gene: TRBV2; clone size: few; J gene: TRBJ2-7; CDR3 DNA: TGTGCCAGCAGGGCCTGGACTAGCGGGGGCTCCTACGAGCAGTACTTC; CDR3 protein: CASRAWTSGGSYEQYF
D gene: -; V gene: TRBV11-1; clone size: few; J gene: TRBJ1-2; CDR3 DNA: TGTGCCAGCAGCTTAGCGGGGGGACATCCTGGCTATGGCTACACCTTC; CDR3 protein: CASSLAGGHPGYGYTF
D gene: TRBD2; V gene: TRBV3-1; clone size: -; J gene: TRBJ2-2; CDR3 DNA: TGTGCCAGCAGCCACCTAGGGACTAGCGGGAGCACCGGGGAGCTGTTTTTT; CDR3 protein: CASSHLGTSGSTGELFF
D gene: -; V gene: TRBV5-1; clone size: -; J gene: TRBJ2-1; CDR3 DNA: TGCGCCAGCAGCTCCCCGACAAGCCGGGATTCCTACAATGAGCAGTTCTTC; CDR3 protein: CASSSPTSRDSYNEQFF
D gene: -; V gene: TRBV4-2; clone size: -; J gene: TRBJ2-2; CDR3 DNA: TGTGCCAGCAGCCAAGATCCCAGCAGGGGGGAATTCTGGGAGCTGTTTTTT; CDR3 protein: CASSQDPSRGEFWELFF
D gene: TRBD2; V gene: TRBV6-1; clone size: -; J gene: TRBJ2-3; CDR3 DNA: TGTGCCAGCAGTGAATGGAGCCCCTTGGTAGCGGGGGACACAGATACGCAGTATTTT; CDR3 protein: CASSEWSPLVAGDTDTQYF
D gene: TRBD2; V gene: TRBV6-2/TRBV6-3; clone size: -; J gene: TRBJ2-7; CDR3 DNA: TGTGCCAGCAGCCTCCCAAGACTAGCGCGTGAGCAGTACTTC; CDR3 protein: CASSLPRLAREQYF
D gene: -; V gene: TRBV6-1; clone size: -; J gene: TRBJ1-1; CDR3 DNA: TGTGCCAGCAGCCCAGGGTTCCGGAACACTGAAGCTTTCTTT; CDR3 protein: CASSPGFRNTEAFF
D gene: -; V gene: TRBV25-1; clone size: -; J gene: TRBJ2-3; CDR3 DNA: TGTGCCAGCAGTGTACGAGGGGGCCTAGCGGGCACAGATACGCAGTATTTT; CDR3 protein: CASSVRGGLAGTDTQYF
D gene: -; V gene: TRBV2; clone size: -; J gene: TRBJ2-3; CDR3 DNA: TGTGCCAGCAGTGAGGGTTGGGAACCTTCTAGCACAGATACGCAGTATTTT; CDR3 protein: CASSEGWEPSSTDTQYF
D gene: -; V gene: TRBV7-3; clone size: many; J gene: TRBJ2-3; CDR3 DNA: TGTGCCAGCAGCTTAGCGGGATGGGGTACGCAGTATTTT; CDR3 protein: CASSLAGWGTQYF
D gene: -; V gene: TRBV4-1; clone size: few; J gene: TRBJ1-3; CDR3 DNA: TGCGCCAGCAGCCAATATCCCGCCACCGCTTGGAACACCATATATTTT; CDR3 protein: CASSQYPATAWNTIYF
D gene: -; V gene: TRBV11-1; clone size: -; J gene: TRBJ1-3; CDR3 DNA: TGTGCCAGCAGCTCCTTGAAGAGGACAGCGCACTCTGGAAACACCATATATTTT; CDR3 protein: CASSSLKRTAHSGNTIYF
D gene: TRBD2; V gene: TRBV6-5; clone size: -; J gene: TRBJ2-3; CDR3 DNA: TGTGCCAGCAGTTACGGGGTTTTGGCGGGAGGGCCAACAGATACGCAGTATTTT; CDR3 protein: CASSYGVLAGGPTDTQYF
D gene: TRBD1; V gene: TRBV11-1; clone size: once; J gene: TRBJ1-5; CDR3 DNA: TGTGCCAGCAGCCACGGGGGGACAGGGAGGCAGAATCAGCCCCAGCATTTT; CDR3 protein: CASSHGGTGRQNQPQHF
D gene: -; V gene: TRBV4-1; clone size: many; J gene: TRBJ2-2; CDR3 DNA: TGCGCCAGCAGCCAATCCCCCCAGACAGTCACCGGGGAGCTGTTTTTT; CDR3 protein: CASSQSPQTVTGELFF
D gene: TRBD2; V gene: TRBV11-1; clone size: -; J gene: TRBJ2-1; CDR3 DNA: TGTGCCAGCAGCCCCCACCCGGACAGAAAAACTAGCGGGACTTCCTACAATGAGCAGTTCTTC; CDR3 protein: CASSPHPDRKTSGTSYNEQFF
D gene: -; V gene: TRBV5-6; clone size: -; J gene: TRBJ2-1; CDR3 DNA: TGTGCCAGCAGCCATAGACCCTACAATGAGCAGTTCTTC; CDR3 protein: CASSHRPYNEQFF
D gene: TRBD1; V gene: TRBV9; clone size: -; J gene: TRBJ2-5; CDR3 DNA: TGTGCCAGCAGCGTAGAAGTCGACAGGGACCAGTACTTC; CDR3 protein: CASSVEVDRDQYF
D gene: -; V gene: TRBV12-3/TRBV12-4; clone size: many; J gene: TRBJ2-1; CDR3 DNA: TGTGCCAGCAGCCCATTCGGGACGTACAATGAGCAGTTCTTC; CDR3 protein: CASSPFGTYNEQFF
D gene: -; V gene: TRBV25-1; clone size: many; J gene: TRBJ2-2; CDR3 DNA: TGTGCCAGCAGTAGGGGGGATACCGGGGAGCTGTTTTTT; CDR3 protein: CASSRGDTGELFF
D gene: -; V gene: TRBV5-1; clone size: -; J gene: TRBJ2-7; CDR3 DNA: TGCGCCAGCAGCAAGGGACTCCCGAGCTCCTACGAGCAGTACTTC; CDR3 protein: CASSKGLPSSYEQYF
D gene: -; V gene: TRBV11-2; clone size: -; J gene: TRBJ2-7; CDR3 DNA: TGTGCCAGCAGCTTAGTGGGTGGGCCCTACCTTGCCTCCTACGAGCAGTACTTC; CDR3 protein: CASSLVGGPYLASYEQYF
D gene: TRBD1; V gene: TRBV20-1; clone size: -; J gene: TRBJ1-5; CDR3 DNA: TGCAGTGCTCTGGTACCGGGACAGGGTTGGCCCCAGCATTTT; CDR3 protein: CSALVPGQGWPQHF
D gene: TRBD2; V gene: TRBV7-6; clone size: -; J gene: TRBJ2-3; CDR3 DNA: TGTGCCAGCAGCTTCCGACTAGCGGGAGGTACAAGCACAGATACGCAGTATTTT; CDR3 protein: CASSFRLAGGTSTDTQYF
D gene: -; V gene: TRBV5-1; clone size: few; J gene: TRBJ2-1; CDR3 DNA: TGCGCCAGCAGCTTGGTGGTAGGGCAAGGGGTCAATGAGCAGTTCTTC; CDR3 protein: CASSLVVGQGVNEQFF
D gene: -; V gene: TRBV6-7; clone size: -; J gene: TRBJ1-2; CDR3 DNA: TGTGCCAGCAGTTACTCTTTCCCGGGCTACACCTTC; CDR3 protein: CASSYSFPGYTF
D gene: -; V gene: TRBV19; clone size: -; J gene: TRBJ2-1; CDR3 DNA: TGTGCCAGTAGTATCCGCCCCTTCACACCGGGACAACAGTACAATGAGCAGTTCTTC; CDR3 protein: CASSIRPFTPGQQYNEQFF
D gene: -; V gene: TRBV19; clone size: -; J gene: TRBJ1-1; CDR3 DNA: TGTGCCAGTAAGGGGGTCCGGGGGGAAGCTTTCTTT; CDR3 protein: CASKGVRGEAFF
D gene: -; V gene: TRBV27; clone size: few; J gene: TRBJ2-7; CDR3 DNA: TGTGCCAGCGGGCCTCAGGGCCCCTACGAGCAGTACTTC; CDR3 protein: CASGPQGPYEQYF
D gene: -; V gene: TRBV18; clone size: -; J gene: TRBJ2-5; CDR3 DNA: TGTGCCAGCTCACCACCACTCAAAGAGACCCAGTACTTC; CDR3 protein: CASSPPLKETQYF